Listed here are 17 T cell receptor beta chains from one sample, sequenced in a study of blood T cell repertoires in COVID-19. Some clones are missing from TCRdb's copy, which holds only in-frame ones; the method was immunoSEQ multiplex PCR. Counted here are 300,000 to 350,000 clones, under 95% occurring once; the ten biggest clones make up roughly 3.3%. The sequenced material came from peripheral blood. The receptors originated from a woman under 30 who had recovered from COVID-19.

The chain is built from TRBV29-1 and TRBJ2-2, with D hard to call. Germline assignment: CDR1 SQVTM and CDR2 ANQGSEA. The V gene lost 4 bases and the J gene lost 5 bases, with 5 bases spanning the gap. The CDR3 runs to 11 residues. The CDR3 here is CSVATTGELFF. CDR3 bases: TGCAGCGTTGCAACTACCGGGGAGCTGTTTTTT.

The sample holds one count of this clone. The chain couples TRBV5-1 to TRBJ1-1; a weak D match, TRBD1 (5 bases). V gave up 2 bases and J gave up 1 base, with 6 bases separating them. The CDR3 has 13 residues. Germline CDR1 SGHRS, CDR2 YFSETQ. CDR3 amino acids: CASSFGQNTEAFF. The CDR3 nucleotides are TGCGCCAGCAGCTTCGGACAGAACACTGAAGCTTTCTTT.

The chain couples TRBV6-1 to TRBJ2-7, with 9 positions matching TRBD2. This CDR3 has 15 residues. The germline CDR1 and CDR2 sequences are MNHNS and SASEGT. The V and J ends lost 2 bases and 0 bases, in that order; junction bases with no gene match: 2. CDR3 residues: CASSELAGSSYEQYV. For the CDR3, the DNA is TGTGCCAGCAGTGAACTAGCGGGATCCTCCTACGAGCAGTACGTC.

This clone was found once. This rearrangement joins TRBV2 to TRBJ2-7; 7 nucleotides align to TRBD2. V shed 3 bases, J shed 4 bases, and the junction held 12 bases outside the gene matches. Germline V gives CDR1 SNHLY, CDR2 FYNNEI. The CDR3 has 16 amino acids. CDR3 coding DNA: TGTGCCAGCAGTGAGTGGGGTTCTGCGGGAGCGTACGAGCAGTACGTC. This sequence encodes CASSEWGSAGAYEQYV.

The rearrangement uses TRBV24-1 and TRBJ2-7, with D tentatively TRBD2 (5 bases). Germline V lookup: CDR1 KGHDR, CDR2 SFDVKD. V lost 6 bases to trimming and J lost 3 bases, with 14 bases between them. The CDR3 is made up of 14 amino acids. The CDR3 DNA sequence: TGTGCCACCAGTCGGGAAAAACCGGGCTACGAGCAGTACGTC. Encoded protein: CATSREKPGYEQYV.

The chain has TRBV11-3 and TRBJ1-6; D might be TRBD1 (5 bases). Germline values: CDR1 SGHNT, CDR2 YENEEA. The CDR3 spans 16 residues. The V and J ends lost 1 base and 5 bases respectively, with 12 bases between them. CDR3 in amino acids: CASSLVPPTDNSPLHF. CDR3 sequence (DNA): TGTGCCAGCAGCTTAGTCCCCCCGACAGATAATTCACCCCTCCACTTT.

This clone appeared once. This chain joins TRBV9 and TRBJ2-4; a weak D match, TRBD2 (5 bases). V was shortened by 7 bases and J by 4 bases, with 6 bases between the two germline ends. Germline values: CDR1 SGDLS, CDR2 YYNGEE. CDR3 length: 11 residues. CDR3 DNA sequence: TGTGCCAGCGGGGAGAAAAACATTCAGTACTTC. The encoded protein is CASGEKNIQYF. Combining the CDR3 with reference TRBV9 and TRBJ2-4 gives the whole variable domain DSGVTQTPKHLITATGQRVTLRCSPRSGDLSVYWYQQSLDQGLQFLIQYYNGEERAKGNILERFSAQQFPDLHSELNLSSLELGDSALYFCASGEKNIQYFGAGTRLSVL.

This sequence joins TRBV2 and TRBJ1-5; D uncertain. The CDR3 has 13 amino acids. Germline values: CDR1 SNHLY, CDR2 FYNNEI. V shed 8 bases and J shed 6 bases, with 14 bases lying between them. CDR3 DNA: TGTGCCAGCTCTGACATCAGCGGTCAGCCCCAGCATTTT. Translated: CASSDISGQPQHF.

This chain connects TRBV14 to TRBJ2-2, with D unresolved. The germline gives CDR1 SGHDN, CDR2 FVKESK. V shed 4 bases and J shed 4 bases, with 16 bases lying between them. CDR3 length: 16 amino acids. The CDR3 bases are TGTGCCAGCAGCCGCCCCTTGGGCCTCGGCACCGGGGAGCTGTTTTTT. This translates into CASSRPLGLGTGELFF. Together with reference TRBV14 and TRBJ2-2, the CDR3 gives the full variable domain: EAGVTQFPSHSVIEKGQTVTLRCDPISGHDNLYWYRRVMGKEIKFLLHFVKESKQDESGMPNNRFLAERTGGTYSTLKVQPAELEDSGVYFCASSRPLGLGTGELFFGEGSRLTVL.

The rearrangement uses TRBV10-3 and TRBJ1-2; tentative D call: TRBD1 (5 bases). The CDR3 runs to 15 residues. V was clipped by 3 bases and J by 3 bases, with 14 bases between them. Germline V gene data show CDR1 as ENHRY and CDR2 as SYGVKD. The CDR3 protein is CAISDPPGSYYGYTF. In DNA, the CDR3 is TGTGCCATCAGTGACCCACCAGGGTCCTACTATGGCTACACCTTC.

The chain links TRBV30 to TRBJ2-3; TRBD2 might be the D (5 bases). The V end lost 1 base, the J end lost 5 bases, and 10 bases lay between the germline ends. From germline, CDR1 is GTSNPN and CDR2 SVGIG (reference sequence). The length of the CDR3 is 13 residues. The CDR3 nucleotides are TGTGCCTGGAGTGGGACGGGAAGAGATACGCAGTATTTT. It codes for CAWSGTGRDTQYF.

The V gene is TRBV30, the J gene TRBJ2-1; possible D gene TRBD1, 6 bases. In germline, CDR1 is GTSNPN, CDR2 SVGIG (reference sequence). The CDR3 consists of 13 residues. V was clipped by 4 bases and J by 5 bases, with 12 bases between them. The CDR3: CAWTQGLHNEQFF. The CDR3 coding sequence is TGTGCCTGGACCCAGGGGCTCCACAATGAGCAGTTCTTC.

This rearrangement joins TRBV27 to TRBJ2-5; no firm D call. Germline assignment: CDR1 MNHEY and CDR2 SMNVEV (reference sequence). V lost 4 bases and J 0 bases, leaving 6 bases between the germline ends. The CDR3 loop spans 13 amino acids. The CDR3 DNA follows: TGTGCCAGCAGTTGGTACAACCAAGAGACCCAGTACTTC. Translation gives CASSWYNQETQYF.

The chain is built from TRBV4-3 and TRBJ2-4; 11 nucleotides agree with TRBD2. Germline trimming cut 1 base from V and 2 bases from J; bases unmatched to any gene: 10. This CDR3 contains 19 residues. Germline V gene data show CDR1 as LGHNA and CDR2 as YSLEER. The CDR3 sequence: CASSQVLAGGLFSKNIQYF. The CDR3 DNA reads TGCGCCAGCAGCCAAGTGCTAGCGGGAGGCCTTTTTTCCAAAAACATTCAGTACTTC.

This chain joins TRBV11-2 and TRBJ2-6; D gene unclear. Germline CDR1 reads SGHAT; CDR2 reads FQNNGV. The CDR3 covers 15 residues. V was clipped by 1 base and J by 4 bases, with 8 bases between them. The CDR3, as DNA: TGTGCCAGCAGCTTAGGAGGCCCCGGGGCCAACGTCCTGACTTTC. Its protein product is CASSLGGPGANVLTF.

The rearrangement uses TRBV28 and TRBJ2-3, with no clear D. The CDR3 totals 12 residues. Germline V CDR1 and CDR2: MDHEN, SYDVKM. V shed 5 bases and J shed 4 bases, with 7 bases lying between them. CDR3 sequence (DNA): TGTGCCAGCAGTCAACTATCAGATACGCAGTATTTT. Its translation: CASSQLSDTQYF.

J is TRBJ2-4 and V is TRBV20-1, with D perhaps TRBD2 (6 bases). There are 13 residues in the CDR3. The V gene lost 3 bases and the J gene lost 8 bases, with 14 bases spanning the gap. Germline CDR1 and CDR2: DFQATT and SNEGSKA (reference sequence). The CDR3 region is CSASTSIEDIQYF. The CDR3 bases are TGCAGTGCTAGTACTAGCATTGAGGACATTCAGTACTTC.